This entry lists 10 T cell receptor beta chains sequenced from one sample in a study of blood T cell repertoires in COVID-19. Some clones are missing from TCRdb's copy, which holds only in-frame ones; the method was immunoSEQ multiplex PCR. The sample carries around 71,000 clones, about 70% recorded once. Sample: peripheral blood. These receptors originate from a woman older than 75 with active or convalescent COVID-19.

The rearrangement uses TRBV3-1 (or the pseudogene TRBV3-2) and TRBJ2-3; the match to TRBD1 covers 7 bases. Unmatched junction bases numbered 6, after V lost 3 bases and J lost 6 bases. The length of the CDR3 is 14 residues. Germline CDR1 reads LGHDT; CDR2 reads YNNKEL (reference sequence). The CDR3: CASSQAQGKDTQYF. As DNA, the CDR3 is TGTGCCAGCAGCCAGGCACAGGGGAAGGATACGCAGTATTTT.

V usage is TRBV7-2 and J usage is TRBJ2-1, with 9 bases lining up with TRBD2. CDR1 and CDR2 from the germline V gene are SGHTA and FQGNSA. The junction had 11 bases not matched to a gene; V was cut back by 2 bases and J by 6 bases. The CDR3 loop spans 17 amino acids. DNA for the CDR3: TGTGCCAGCAGCTTATCGGCCCAGCGGGGGGCCTCCAATGAGCAGTTCTTC. It is translated as CASSLSAQRGASNEQFF.

The V gene is TRBV7-9, the J gene TRBJ1-4, with TRBD1 matching over 9 bases. The V gene's germline CDR1 is SEHNR and CDR2 FQNEAQ (reference sequence). This CDR3 is built from 14 residues. V lost 3 bases to trimming and J lost 8 bases; unmatched junction nucleotides: 4. Here the CDR3 DNA reads TGTGCCAGCAGCTTGGGACAGGGTTTGGAAAAACTGTTTTTT. Amino acids: CASSLGQGLEKLFF.

This rearrangement joins TRBV19 to TRBJ1-5; 8 nucleotides match TRBD1. Trimming took 9 bases from V and 7 from J; bases not matched to a gene: 14. Germline V CDR1 and CDR2: LNHDA, SQIVND (reference sequence). The CDR3 runs to 15 residues. In DNA form, the CDR3 reads TGTGCCAGCAACCCCCGGGACAGGAACACCCAGCCCCAGCATTTT. Translating it yields CASNPRDRNTQPQHF.

J is TRBJ2-7 and V is TRBV30, with 8 bases that match TRBD1. Germline assignment: CDR1 GTSNPN and CDR2 SVGIG (reference sequence). V lost 3 bases to trimming and J lost 5 bases; unmatched junction nucleotides: 6. The CDR3 contains 13 residues. The CDR3 DNA reads TGTGCCTGGAGGGCCTGGACAGGGAACGAGCAGTACTTC. Protein: CAWRAWTGNEQYF.

J is TRBJ2-3 and V is TRBV4-3; TRBD2 agrees at 10 bases. Trimming took 1 base from V and 3 from J; bases not matched to a gene: 4. The CDR3 is 16 amino acids. Germline CDR1 and CDR2: LGHNA and YSLEER. DNA of the CDR3: TGCGCCAGCAGCCAAGGGGCAGCGGGGGGGACAGATACGCAGTATTTT. Its protein is CASSQGAAGGTDTQYF.

CDR3 sequence: CASKYVGTDTQYF. The DNA for the CDR3 is TGTGCCAGTAAATACGTAGGCACAGATACGCAGTATTTT. This sequence joins TRBV19 and TRBJ2-3; the D is unclear. CDR3 length: 13 residues. Germline V gene lookup returns CDR1 LNHDA and CDR2 SQIVND (reference sequence). Trimming took off 7 bases at V and 1 base at J, with 9 bases between the two ends.

The chain carries TRBV18 and TRBJ2-7, with 7 bases lining up with TRBD1. The germline V gene encodes CDR1 KGHSH and CDR2 LQKENI. With V trimmed by 6 bases and J by 0 bases, 14 bases remained unmatched. The CDR3 has 17 residues. CDR3 nucleotides: TGTGCCAGCTCGCAGGGGGAAAAAGACAGGTCCTCCTACGAGCAGTACTTC. Translation: CASSQGEKDRSSYEQYF.

The gene calls are TRBV20-1 and TRBJ2-3; weak D call: TRBD1 (6 bases). Trimming pared 3 bases from V and 1 base from J, leaving 17 bases between. This CDR3 has 16 residues. Germline V gene data show CDR1 as DFQATT and CDR2 as SNEGSKA (reference sequence). This chain's CDR3 is CSASSYPRGGTDTQYF. The CDR3 region has the DNA TGCAGTGCTAGTTCTTACCCCAGGGGAGGCACAGATACGCAGTATTTT.

The sample holds a few counts of this clone. In the same sample, other DNA sequences code for this CDR3. This chain connects TRBV9 to TRBJ2-1; D gene ambiguous. Trimming stripped 0 bases from V and 6 bases from J, with 7 bases between. Looked up from germline, CDR1 is SGDLS and CDR2 is YYNGEE. The CDR3 is made up of 13 amino acids. CDR3 protein: CASSVDEFNEQFF. The CDR3 DNA reads TGTGCCAGCAGCGTAGATGAGTTCAATGAGCAGTTCTTC.